This T cell receptor (beta chain) was sequenced during a study of long-term antiretroviral therapy in people with HIV. Findings of the study overall: Pre-ART expanded clones dominated the repertoire at every time point. Blood draws took place between about 2004 and 2017 and possibly involved older ART regimens.

This clone was seen only once. Its target is unknown. Version v3.0 of the immunoSEQ assay was performed at survey level. TCRdb's copy holds only in-frame clones and misses some; the assay was immunoSEQ multiplex PCR. This table holds 23,000 or so clones, more than 65% found once. The V and J ends lost 4 bases and 5 bases respectively, with 12 bases between them. In germline, CDR1 is MNHEY, CDR2 SVGAGI. The CDR3 covers 15 residues. Sequenced here: unsorted PBMCs, sampled 0.5 years after starting antiretroviral therapy. V is TRBV6-5 and J is TRBJ1-6; possibly TRBD1 for D (5 bases). The receptor was derived from a woman aged 40 to 49 with HIV. The CDR3 DNA is TGTGCCAGCAGTTTCACCGGGACCGATAATTCACCCCTCCACTTT. It encodes CASSFTGTDNSPLHF.